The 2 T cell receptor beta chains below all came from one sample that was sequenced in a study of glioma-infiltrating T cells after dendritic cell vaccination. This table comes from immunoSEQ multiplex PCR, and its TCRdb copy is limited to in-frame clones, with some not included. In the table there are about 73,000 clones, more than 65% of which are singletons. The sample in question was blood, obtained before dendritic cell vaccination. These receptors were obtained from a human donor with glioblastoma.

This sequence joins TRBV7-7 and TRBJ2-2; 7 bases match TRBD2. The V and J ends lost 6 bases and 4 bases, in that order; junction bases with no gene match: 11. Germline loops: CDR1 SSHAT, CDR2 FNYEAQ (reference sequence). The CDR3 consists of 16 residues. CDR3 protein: CASSSWGGMGTGELFF. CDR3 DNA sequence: TGTGCCAGCAGTTCGTGGGGGGGTATGGGCACCGGGGAGCTGTTTTTT. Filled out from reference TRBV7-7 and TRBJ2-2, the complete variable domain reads GAGVSQSPRYKVTKRGQDVTLRCDPISSHATLYWYQQALGQGPEFLTYFNYEAQPDKSGLPSDRFSAERPEGSISTLTIQRTEQRDSAMYRCASSSWGGMGTGELFFGEGSRLTVL.

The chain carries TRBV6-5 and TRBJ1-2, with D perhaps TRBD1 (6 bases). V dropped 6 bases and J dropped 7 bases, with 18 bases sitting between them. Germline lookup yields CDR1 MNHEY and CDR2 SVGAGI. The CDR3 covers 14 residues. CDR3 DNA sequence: TGTGCCAGCAGAACCACAGGGATCCCCACTGGCTACACCTTC. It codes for CASRTTGIPTGYTF.